The clone carrying this TCR beta chain was seen a handful of times. Its antigen is unknown. The source of the sample is a study of spatial heterogeneity in lung cancer. Study-level findings and limits: The study found ubiquitous expanded tumor TCRs in blood more at resection than follow-up.

Looked up from germline, CDR1 is KGHDR and CDR2 is SFDVKD. Trimming stripped 9 bases from V and 4 bases from J, with 12 bases between. The CDR3 length is 12 residues. Time point described: sample taken at primary tumor resection. In each case, whole RNA from tumor, nontumor lung or frozen PBMC was sequenced unsorted. Samples were obtained from roughly 65 donors, all untreated early-stage non-small cell lung cancer patients. TCRdb analysed the 5' RACE reads with MiXCR anew, one entry per CDR3 protein. The table records tens of thousands of distinct CDR3 sequences, approximately 12% of them present only once.

V and J are TRBV24-1 and TRBJ2-7, with D tentatively TRBD2 (5 bases). The source material was PBMCs, sampled at surgery. The clonotype was recovered from a male donor with early-stage non-small cell lung cancer. The CDR3 DNA sequence: TGTGCCACCGAGCTGTGGACTTACGAGCAGTACTTC. Translation: CATELWTYEQYF.